Below are 25 T cell receptor beta chains sequenced from a single sample in a study of blood T cell repertoires in COVID-19. Clones were read by immunoSEQ multiplex PCR, and TCRdb kept only the in-frame ones, dropping some. The data contain 11,000 to 15,000 clones, about four fifths of them singletons. Sequencing was performed on peripheral blood. Receptors originate from an older woman with acute or convalescent COVID-19.

The chain recombines TRBV28 with TRBJ1-1; 8 bases map to TRBD1. Germline trimming cut 4 bases from V and 11 bases from J; bases unmatched to any gene: 12. CDR1 is MDHEN, CDR2 SYDVKM, per germline. This CDR3 is built from 14 residues. CDR3 protein: CASSSSGQGAKAFF. The CDR3 DNA is TGTGCCAGCAGTTCTTCAGGGCAGGGGGCCAAGGCTTTCTTT.

V usage is TRBV6-2 or TRBV6-3 and J usage is TRBJ2-7; D possibly corresponds to TRBD2 (5 bases). The germline V gene has CDR1 MNHEY and CDR2 SVGEGT. The CDR3 contains 15 residues. The germline V and J ends were trimmed by 6 bases and 0 bases, with 15 bases remaining between them. The CDR3 DNA reads as TGTGCCAGCAGCCCAGGACTGTGGAGCTCCTACGAGCAGTACTTC. Translated, it gives CASSPGLWSSYEQYF.

This sequence joins TRBV6-4 and TRBJ1-1, with D hard to call. The CDR3 is made up of 14 amino acids. V was cut by 2 bases and J by 2 bases, with 9 bases left in between. CDR1 is MRHNA and CDR2 is SNTAGT in the germline V gene. The CDR3 is CASSDGVSNTEAFF. Here the CDR3 DNA reads TGTGCCAGCAGTGACGGAGTGAGTAACACTGAAGCTTTCTTT.

The CDR3 here is CASSASGWETQYF. The CDR3 nucleotides are TGTGCCAGCAGCGCCTCGGGGTGGGAGACCCAGTACTTC. The V gene is TRBV9, the J gene TRBJ2-5, with D possibly being TRBD2 (5 bases). CDR3 length equals 13 residues. V dropped 3 bases and J dropped 5 bases, with 11 bases sitting between them. The germline V gene encodes CDR1 SGDLS and CDR2 YYNGEE.

J is TRBJ2-2 and V is TRBV6-6, with unresolved D. The CDR3 has 13 residues. The germline V gene has CDR1 MNHNY and CDR2 SVGAGI (reference sequence). With 0 bases removed from V and 13 bases from J, the gap between germline ends came to 12 bases. The CDR3 loop is CASSYSNTGTLFF. CDR3 bases: TGTGCCAGCAGTTACTCGAATACGGGTACGCTGTTTTTT.

The V and J genes are TRBV7-2 and TRBJ1-2; 9 bases line up with TRBD1. V was clipped by 4 bases and J by 6 bases; unmatched bases: 6. The germline gives CDR1 SGHTA, CDR2 FQGNSA. The CDR3 spans 14 residues. The CDR3 region has the DNA TGTGCCAGCAGCTCGAAGAGGGACAGGGATGGCTACACCTTC. The encoded protein is CASSSKRDRDGYTF.

The gene calls are TRBV7-2 and TRBJ2-3; D unclear. This CDR3 comprises 12 residues. The germline CDR1 and CDR2 sequences are SGHTA and FQGNSA. Trimming removed 5 bases at V and 0 bases at J, with 3 bases between. The CDR3 coding sequence is TGTGCCAGCAGCCCTAGCACAGATACGCAGTATTTT. Its protein product is CASSPSTDTQYF.

The rearrangement links TRBV6-6 to TRBJ1-2; 7 positions agree with TRBD1. The CDR3 spans 13 residues. The germline CDR1 and CDR2 sequences are MNHNY and SVGAGI (reference sequence). V shed 5 bases, J shed 3 bases, and the junction held 3 bases outside the gene matches. The CDR3 reads CASSPQGDYGYTF. The CDR3 bases are TGTGCCAGCAGTCCCCAGGGGGACTATGGCTACACCTTC.

V is TRBV6-2 or TRBV6-3 and J is TRBJ1-2, with unresolved D. Germline V lookup: CDR1 MNHEY, CDR2 SVGEGT. CDR3 length: 12 residues. V was cut by 2 bases and J by 7 bases, with 8 bases left in between. The CDR3 reads CASSYAAGGYTF. The CDR3 DNA reads TGTGCCAGCAGTTACGCGGCGGGTGGCTACACCTTC.

This clone occurred a few times. This chain connects TRBV5-1 to TRBJ1-3; D is uncertain. The CDR3 spans 14 residues. V lost 7 bases, J lost 4 bases, and 15 bases lay in between. CDR1 and CDR2 from the germline V gene are SGHRS and YFSETQ. CDR3 in amino acids: CASLDRPGGNTIYF. CDR3 DNA: TGCGCCAGCCTAGACCGACCGGGGGGAAACACCATATATTTT.

This rearrangement joins TRBV5-1 to TRBJ2-5, with TRBD1 identical over 9 bases. J gave up 2 bases and V 4 bases, and 9 bases lay outside the gene matches. CDR1 SGHRS and CDR2 YFSETQ come from the germline V gene. The CDR3 has 16 amino acids. Here the CDR3 DNA reads TGCGCCAGCAGCCCGGGACAGGGAGGAAGGCAAGAGACCCAGTACTTC. Translating gives CASSPGQGGRQETQYF. The variable domain in full, with the rest retrieved from reference TRBV5-1 and TRBJ2-5, is KAGVTQTPRYLIKTRGQQVTLSCSPISGHRSVSWYQQTPGQGLQFLFEYFSETQRNKGNFPGRFSGRQFSNSRSEMNVSTLELGDSALYLCASSPGQGGRQETQYFGPGTRLLVL.

The genes are TRBV24-1 and TRBJ2-1; tentative D call: TRBD2 (7 bases). Germline CDR1 is KGHDR and CDR2 is SFDVKD. Between the trimmed V and J ends, which lost 4 bases and 3 bases, there was a span of 12 bases. This CDR3 has 15 amino acids. CDR3 nucleotide sequence: TGTGCCACCAGTGAGGGGGGGCGGGACTACAATGAGCAGTTCTTC. Its protein product is CATSEGGRDYNEQFF.

This chain links TRBV4-3 with TRBJ1-2; 9 nucleotides agree with TRBD1. The CDR3 covers 15 residues. Germline CDR1 is LGHNA and CDR2 is YSLEER. With 0 bases clipped from V and 8 bases from J, the junction kept 7 bases outside the gene matches. The CDR3 DNA reads as TGCGCCAGCAGCCAAGACCCACAGGGGGCGATCGGCTACACCTTC. This translates into CASSQDPQGAIGYTF.

The chain couples TRBV7-9 to TRBJ1-2; no firm D call. Trimming cost V 1 base and J 4 bases, with 10 bases left between them. The CDR3 is 14 amino acids. Germline V gene lookup returns CDR1 SEHNR and CDR2 FQNEAQ (reference sequence). DNA for the CDR3: TGTGCCAGCAGCTTAGGAGGCACCAGCTATGGCTACACCTTC. It specifies CASSLGGTSYGYTF.

The V and J genes are TRBV9 and TRBJ2-2, with TRBD2 matching 9 bases. This CDR3 region has 14 residues. CDR1 is SGDLS, CDR2 YYNGEE, per germline. J was trimmed by 4 bases and V by 4 bases; bases with no gene match: 2. The CDR3 loop reads CASSILAGTGELFF. Written as DNA, the CDR3 is TGTGCCAGCAGCATACTAGCGGGCACCGGGGAGCTGTTTTTT.

V usage is TRBV4-2 and J usage is TRBJ2-1; 7 bases match TRBD2. The ends lost 6 bases at V and 5 bases at J; junction bases unmatched: 7. The germline CDR1 and CDR2 sequences are LGHNA and YNFKEQ. The CDR3 spans 14 residues. The CDR3 DNA is TGTGCCAGCAGAGAGGGCGGACTAGACAATGAGCAGTTCTTC. Its protein product is CASREGGLDNEQFF.

The chain is built from TRBV5-6 and TRBJ2-7, with D perhaps TRBD2 (5 bases). The CDR3 runs 11 residues. Trimming removed 3 bases at V and 4 bases at J, with 5 bases between. CDR1 is SGHDT and CDR2 is YYEEEE in the germline V gene. CDR3: CASSWEYEQYF. The DNA of the CDR3 is TGTGCCAGCAGCTGGGAGTACGAGCAGTACTTC.

V gene TRBV6-2 or TRBV6-3 combines with J gene TRBJ1-5; D may be TRBD1 (6 bases). The V gene's germline CDR1 is MNHEY and CDR2 SVGEGT. The germline V and J ends were trimmed by 6 bases and 0 bases, with 15 bases remaining between them. CDR3 length equals 16 residues. CDR3 in DNA: TGTGCCAGCAGCCGGGTGGGGGCTTATAGCAATCAGCCCCAGCATTTT. This codes for CASSRVGAYSNQPQHF.

This clone showed up just once. This chain links TRBV19 with TRBJ1-1; 9 bases are shared with TRBD1. Germline V gives CDR1 LNHDA, CDR2 SQIVND (reference sequence). The CDR3 covers 16 residues. Losses at the gene ends were 5 bases for V and 4 bases for J; bases not matched to a gene: 11. As DNA, the CDR3 is TGTGCCAGTAGTCCGGGGACAGGGCGTGGGGGCACTGAAGCTTTCTTT. Protein sequence: CASSPGTGRGGTEAFF.

The chain carries TRBV2 and TRBJ1-1; D might be TRBD1 (6 bases). The CDR3 runs to 16 residues. Germline V CDR1 and CDR2: SNHLY, FYNNEI. V lost 5 bases to trimming and J lost 0 bases, with 16 bases between them. The chain's CDR3 is CASSFPGTGMNTEAFF. In DNA, the CDR3 is TGTGCCAGCAGTTTCCCGGGCACAGGGATGAACACTGAAGCTTTCTTT.

V gene TRBV5-1 combines with J gene TRBJ2-1, with a possible D match to TRBD1 (6 bases). V was pared by 3 bases and J by 8 bases, with 12 bases between. Per the germline V gene, CDR1 is SGHRS and CDR2 is YFSETQ. This CDR3 contains 13 residues. CDR3 in amino acids: CASSSGHRDEQFF. CDR3 sequence (DNA): TGCGCCAGCAGCTCCGGACACAGGGATGAGCAGTTCTTC.

The chain couples TRBV18 to TRBJ2-5; no clear D gene. Looked up from germline, CDR1 is KGHSH and CDR2 is LQKENI. The germline V and J ends were trimmed by 3 bases and 5 bases, with 19 bases remaining between them. The CDR3 is 16 amino acids. The CDR3 loop reads CASSPLAQFDGETQYF. CDR3 DNA: TGTGCCAGCTCACCCCTGGCCCAGTTCGATGGCGAGACCCAGTACTTC.

The V call is TRBV20-1, the J call TRBJ2-1, with a weak D call TRBD2 (5 bases). Germline loops: CDR1 DFQATT, CDR2 SNEGSKA (reference sequence). The CDR3 extends over 15 amino acids. V gave up 3 bases and J gave up 0 bases, with 12 bases separating them. The CDR3 coding sequence is TGCAGTGCTAGTCGCCTAGGGAGCTCCTACAATGAGCAGTTCTTC. This codes for CSASRLGSSYNEQFF.

The rearrangement links TRBV11-2 to TRBJ1-4; 9 bases match TRBD1. The CDR3 totals 17 residues. The germline V gene encodes CDR1 SGHAT and CDR2 FQNNGV. V lost 5 bases, J lost 3 bases, and 10 bases stayed unmatched. The CDR3 here is CASSLAGQGQANEKLFF. The CDR3 bases are TGTGCCAGCAGCCTAGCGGGACAGGGTCAAGCTAATGAAAAACTGTTTTTT.

The chain is built from TRBV9 and TRBJ2-3; possible D gene TRBD1, 5 bases. The CDR3 runs to 16 residues. V was pared by 0 bases and J by 3 bases, with 14 bases between. Germline CDR1 reads SGDLS; CDR2 reads YYNGEE. The CDR3 region has the DNA TGTGCCAGCAGCGTAGGGCAGGGTTACGGGACAGATACGCAGTATTTT. Its protein is CASSVGQGYGTDTQYF.